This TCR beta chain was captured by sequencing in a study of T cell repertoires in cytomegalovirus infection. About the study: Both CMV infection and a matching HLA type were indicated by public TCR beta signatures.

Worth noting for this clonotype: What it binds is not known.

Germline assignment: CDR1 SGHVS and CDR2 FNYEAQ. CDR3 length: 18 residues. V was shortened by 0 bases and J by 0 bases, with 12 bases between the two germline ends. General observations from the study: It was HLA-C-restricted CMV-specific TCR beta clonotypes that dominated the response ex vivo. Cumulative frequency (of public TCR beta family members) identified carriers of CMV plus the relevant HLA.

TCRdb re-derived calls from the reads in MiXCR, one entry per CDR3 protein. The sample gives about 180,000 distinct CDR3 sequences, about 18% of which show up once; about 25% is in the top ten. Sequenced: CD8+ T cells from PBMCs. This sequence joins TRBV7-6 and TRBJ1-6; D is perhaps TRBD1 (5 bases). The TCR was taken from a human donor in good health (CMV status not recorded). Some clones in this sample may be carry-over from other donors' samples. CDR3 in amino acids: CASSLALGPSSYNSPLHF. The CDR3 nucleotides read TGTGCCAGCAGCTTAGCGTTGGGACCGAGCTCCTATAATTCACCCCTCCACTTT.